The T cell receptor beta chain under discussion was sequenced for a study of T cells in localized non-small cell lung cancer. Assay used: immunoSEQ multiplex PCR; TCRdb lists only in-frame clones, some missing. The table records some 25,000 clones, about nine tenths of them present only once. General study findings and limits: Compared with tumor, uninvolved adjacent lung displayed greater T cell clonality, ranking highest overall. Higher T cell density in the blood was associated with longer overall survival, whereas higher adjacent-lung clonality associated with shorter survival. Turning up in adjacent lung were a median roughly 50 of the top 100 tumor clones.

Trimming took 3 bases from V and 5 from J, leaving 3 bases between them. The CDR3 sequence is 11 residues long. CDR1 SGDLS and CDR2 YYNGEE come from the germline V gene. As to this clone: No antigen is known for it.

The specimen was peripheral blood mononuclear cells, collected before any cancer treatment. The sequence was obtained from a woman aged 40 to 75 with stage III lung adenocarcinoma. The chain carries TRBV9 and TRBJ2-1; D gene uncertain. For the CDR3, the DNA is TGTGCCAGCAGCGGAAACAATGAGCAGTTCTTC. Residues: CASSGNNEQFF.